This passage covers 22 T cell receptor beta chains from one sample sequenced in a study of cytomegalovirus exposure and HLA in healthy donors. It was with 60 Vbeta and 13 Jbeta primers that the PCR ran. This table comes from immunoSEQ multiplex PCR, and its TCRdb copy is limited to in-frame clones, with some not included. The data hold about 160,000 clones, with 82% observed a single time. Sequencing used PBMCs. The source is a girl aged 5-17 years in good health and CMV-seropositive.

The CDR3: CASSPGHKSYNEQFF. The CDR3 DNA follows: TGTGCCAGCAGCCCGGGACATAAGAGCTACAATGAGCAGTTCTTC. The chain recombines TRBV5-6 with TRBJ2-1; D may be TRBD1 (6 bases). This CDR3 has 15 residues. Germline-derived CDR1 and CDR2 are SGHDT and YYEEEE. The V and J ends lost 4 bases and 3 bases respectively, with 14 bases between them.

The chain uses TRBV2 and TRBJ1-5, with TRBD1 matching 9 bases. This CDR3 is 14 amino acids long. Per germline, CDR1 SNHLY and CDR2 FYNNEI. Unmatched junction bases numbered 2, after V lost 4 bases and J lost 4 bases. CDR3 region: CASSAGQGNQPQHF. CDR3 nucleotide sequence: TGTGCCAGCAGTGCAGGACAGGGGAATCAGCCCCAGCATTTT.

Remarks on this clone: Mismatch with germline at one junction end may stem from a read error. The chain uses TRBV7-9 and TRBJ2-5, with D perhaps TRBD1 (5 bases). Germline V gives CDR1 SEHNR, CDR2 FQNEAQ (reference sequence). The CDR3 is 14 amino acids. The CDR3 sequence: CASSLGQKKETRYF. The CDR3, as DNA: TGTGCCAGCAGCTTGGGGCAGAAAAAAGAGACCCGGTACTTC. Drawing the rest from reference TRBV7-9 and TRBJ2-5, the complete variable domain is DTGVSQNPRHKITKRGQNVTFRCDPISEHNRLYWYRQTLGQGPEFLTYFQNEAQLEKSRLLSDRFSAERPKGSFSTLEIQRTEQGDSAMYLCASSLGQKKETRYFGPGTRLLVL.

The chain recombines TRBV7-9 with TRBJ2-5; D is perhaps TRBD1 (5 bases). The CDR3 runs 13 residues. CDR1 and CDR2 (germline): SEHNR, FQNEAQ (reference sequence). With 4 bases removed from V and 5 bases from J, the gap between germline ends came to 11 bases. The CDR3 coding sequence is TGTGCCAGCAGCTCGTCAGGGTTGGAGACCCAGTACTTC. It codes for CASSSSGLETQYF.

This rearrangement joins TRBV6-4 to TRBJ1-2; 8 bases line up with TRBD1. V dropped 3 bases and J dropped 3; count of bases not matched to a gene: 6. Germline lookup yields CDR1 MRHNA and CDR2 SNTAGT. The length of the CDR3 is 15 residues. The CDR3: CASSEGTGGYYGYTF. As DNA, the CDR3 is TGTGCCAGCAGTGAAGGAACAGGGGGGTACTATGGCTACACCTTC.

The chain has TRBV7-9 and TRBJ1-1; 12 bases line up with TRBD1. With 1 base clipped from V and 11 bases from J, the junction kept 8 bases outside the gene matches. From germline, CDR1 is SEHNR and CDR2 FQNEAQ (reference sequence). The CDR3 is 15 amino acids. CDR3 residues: CASSLGSGTGGLAFF. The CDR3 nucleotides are TGTGCCAGCAGCTTAGGTTCCGGGACAGGGGGCTTGGCTTTCTTT.

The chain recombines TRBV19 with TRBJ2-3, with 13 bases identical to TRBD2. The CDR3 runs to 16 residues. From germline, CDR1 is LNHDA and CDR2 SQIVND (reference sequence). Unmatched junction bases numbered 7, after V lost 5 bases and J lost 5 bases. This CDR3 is CASSSGTSGTQDTQYF. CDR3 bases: TGTGCCAGTAGTTCCGGGACTAGCGGGACGCAAGATACGCAGTATTTT.

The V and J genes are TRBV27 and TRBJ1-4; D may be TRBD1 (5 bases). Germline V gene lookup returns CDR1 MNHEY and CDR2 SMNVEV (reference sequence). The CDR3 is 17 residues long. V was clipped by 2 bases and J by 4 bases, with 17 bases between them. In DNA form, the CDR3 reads TGTGCCAGCAGTTTACTTCCAGGGAGGGGAATTAATGAAAAACTGTTTTTT. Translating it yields CASSLLPGRGINEKLFF.

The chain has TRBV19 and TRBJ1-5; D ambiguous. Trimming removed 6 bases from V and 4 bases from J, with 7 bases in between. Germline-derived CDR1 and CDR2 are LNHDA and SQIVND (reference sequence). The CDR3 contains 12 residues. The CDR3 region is CASSPSNQPQHF. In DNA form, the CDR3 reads TGTGCCAGTAGCCCATCAAATCAGCCCCAGCATTTT.

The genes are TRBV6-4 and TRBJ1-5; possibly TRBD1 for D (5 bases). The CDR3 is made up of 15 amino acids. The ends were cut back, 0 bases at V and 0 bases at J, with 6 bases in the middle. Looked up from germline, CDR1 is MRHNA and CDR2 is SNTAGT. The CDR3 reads CASSDSQGSNQPQHF. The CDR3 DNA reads TGTGCCAGCAGTGACTCCCAGGGTAGCAATCAGCCCCAGCATTTT.

CDR3 DNA: TGTGCCACCACCAGGGGGGAGAGTCGTGAAGCTTTCTTT. It codes for CATTRGESREAFF. This chain connects TRBV6-6 to TRBJ1-1; 7 bases agree with TRBD1. The CDR3 is made up of 13 amino acids. J was trimmed by 7 bases and V by 10 bases; bases with no gene match: 12. In germline, CDR1 is MNHNY, CDR2 SVGAGI (reference sequence).

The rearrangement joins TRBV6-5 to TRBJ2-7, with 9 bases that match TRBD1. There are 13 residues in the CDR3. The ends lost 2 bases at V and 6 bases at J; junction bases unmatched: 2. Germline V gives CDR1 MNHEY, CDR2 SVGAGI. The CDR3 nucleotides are TGTGCCAGCAGTTACACAGGGGGCATCGAGCAGTACTTC. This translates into CASSYTGGIEQYF.

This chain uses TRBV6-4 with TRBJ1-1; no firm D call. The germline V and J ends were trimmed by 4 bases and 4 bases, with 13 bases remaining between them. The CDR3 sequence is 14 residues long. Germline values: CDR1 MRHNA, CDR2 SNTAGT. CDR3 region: CASSASHEATEAFF. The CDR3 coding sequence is TGTGCCAGCAGTGCCAGCCATGAGGCCACTGAAGCTTTCTTT.

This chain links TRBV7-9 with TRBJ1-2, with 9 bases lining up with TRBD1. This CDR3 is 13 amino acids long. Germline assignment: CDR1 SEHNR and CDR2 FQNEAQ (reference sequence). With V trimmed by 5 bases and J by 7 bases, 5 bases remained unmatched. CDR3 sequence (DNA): TGTGCCAGCAGCCCACAGGGGGCCGTTGGCTACACCTTC. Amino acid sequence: CASSPQGAVGYTF.

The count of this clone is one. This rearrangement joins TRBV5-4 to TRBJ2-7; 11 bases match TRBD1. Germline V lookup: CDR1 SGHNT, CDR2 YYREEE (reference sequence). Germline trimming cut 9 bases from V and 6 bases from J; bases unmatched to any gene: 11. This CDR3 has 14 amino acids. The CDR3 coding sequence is TGTGCCACAATCCCGGGACAGGGGGTGGCCGAGCAGTACTTC. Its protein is CATIPGQGVAEQYF.

The CDR3 region is CASSWGLAGVHEQYF. Written as DNA, the CDR3 is TGTGCCAGCAGTTGGGGACTAGCGGGAGTGCACGAGCAGTACTTC. The chain links TRBV6-5 to TRBJ2-7; 14 bases agree with TRBD2. The CDR3 loop spans 15 amino acids. Germline CDR1 reads MNHEY; CDR2 reads SVGAGI. J gave up 5 bases and V 4 bases, and 4 bases lay outside the gene matches.

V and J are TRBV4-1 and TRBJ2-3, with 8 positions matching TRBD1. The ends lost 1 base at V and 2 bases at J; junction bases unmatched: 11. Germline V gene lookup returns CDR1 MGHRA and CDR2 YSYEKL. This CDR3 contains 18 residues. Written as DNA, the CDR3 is TGCGCCAGCAGCCAAGTCCGGAACTTGGACAGGGACACAGATACGCAGTATTTT. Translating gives CASSQVRNLDRDTDTQYF.

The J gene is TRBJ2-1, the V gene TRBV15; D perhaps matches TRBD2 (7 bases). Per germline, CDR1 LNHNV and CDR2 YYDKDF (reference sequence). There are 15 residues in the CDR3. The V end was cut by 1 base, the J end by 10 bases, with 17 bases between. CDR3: CATSRASGGPREQFF. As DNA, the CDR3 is TGTGCCACCAGCAGAGCCTCGGGGGGCCCCAGGGAGCAGTTCTTC.

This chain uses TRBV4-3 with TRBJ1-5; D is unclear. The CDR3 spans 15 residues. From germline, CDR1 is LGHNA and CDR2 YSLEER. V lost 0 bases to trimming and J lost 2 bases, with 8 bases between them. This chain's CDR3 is CASSQDTGGNQPQHF. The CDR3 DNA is TGCGCCAGCAGCCAAGATACCGGAGGCAATCAGCCCCAGCATTTT.

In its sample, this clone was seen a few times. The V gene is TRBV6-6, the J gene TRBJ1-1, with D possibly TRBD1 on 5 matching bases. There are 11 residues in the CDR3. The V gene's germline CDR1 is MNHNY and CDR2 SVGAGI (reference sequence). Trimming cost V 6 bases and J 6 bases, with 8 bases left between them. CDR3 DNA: TGTGCCAGCAGCCCCAGGGCTGAAGCTTTCTTT. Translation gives CASSPRAEAFF.

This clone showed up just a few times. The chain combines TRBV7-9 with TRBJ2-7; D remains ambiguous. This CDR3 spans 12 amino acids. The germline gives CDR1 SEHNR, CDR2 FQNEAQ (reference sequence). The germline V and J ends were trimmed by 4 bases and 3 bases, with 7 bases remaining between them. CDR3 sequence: CASSYSNYEQYF. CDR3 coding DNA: TGTGCCAGCAGCTACAGTAACTACGAGCAGTACTTC.

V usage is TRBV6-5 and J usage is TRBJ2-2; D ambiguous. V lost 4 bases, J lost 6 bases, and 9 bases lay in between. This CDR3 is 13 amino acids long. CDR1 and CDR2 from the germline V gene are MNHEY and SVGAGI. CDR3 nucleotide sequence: TGTGCCAGCAGTTCCAGGCCCGCCGGGGAGCTGTTTTTT. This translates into CASSSRPAGELFF.